The rows below give T cell receptor beta chains drawn from one sample of a study of blood T cells in healthy people across ages. TCRdb independently ran MiXCR on the 5' RACE reads; one entry per CDR3 protein. The data contain roughly 1 million distinct CDR3 sequences, 25% of them singletons. These data were also reused for a study on T cells of mothers and their children.

The sequenced sample was blood. The receptors derive from a girl aged 2-9 years in good health. Each CDR3 is given with its conserved first and last residue. Each record gives: D gene, CDR3 length, V gene, J gene, clone size, CDR3 protein, CDR3 DNA. The D gene is left open where the match is weak. Size values are once, few and many counts, or a class for expanded clones, and some rows have none.

NA,14,TRBV28,TRBJ2-5,NA,CASTLSMAEETQYF,TGTGCCAGCACCCTTAGCATGGCCGAAGAGACCCAGTACTTC
NA,15,TRBV18,TRBJ2-1,NA,CASSPPVGAVNEQFF,TGTGCCAGCTCCCCTCCAGTGGGGGCCGTAAATGAGCAGTTCTTC
TRBD1,16,TRBV28,TRBJ2-4,few,CASKLRDREGKNIQYF,TGTGCCAGCAAGCTAAGGGACAGGGAGGGCAAAAACATTCAGTACTTC
NA,14,TRBV4-3,TRBJ1-2,few,CASSQGTRDYGYTF,TGCGCCAGCAGCCAAGGGACCCGAGACTATGGCTACACCTTC
NA,14,TRBV28,TRBJ1-2,NA,CASSLVQGSYGYTF,TGTGCCAGCAGTTTAGTACAGGGATCCTATGGCTACACCTTC
NA,18,TRBV6-2/TRBV6-3,TRBJ1-5,NA,CASSPDPLEGRVNQPQHF,TGTGCCAGCAGCCCTGACCCCCTGGAGGGGAGGGTCAATCAGCCCCAGCATTTT
NA,12,TRBV7-2,TRBJ2-5,NA,CASGGLGETQYF,TGTGCCAGCGGGGGCCTAGGGGAGACCCAGTACTTC
NA,16,TRBV5-1,TRBJ2-1,once,CASSLEGGSLYNEQFF,TGCGCCAGCAGCTTGGAAGGGGGGTCCCTATACAATGAGCAGTTCTTC
NA,13,TRBV7-3,TRBJ1-5,NA,CASSRRRNQPQHF,TGTGCCAGCAGCCGCAGGCGCAATCAGCCCCAGCATTTT
TRBD1,14,TRBV28,TRBJ2-7,many,CASSFLDRPYEQYF,TGTGCCAGCAGTTTCCTGGACAGGCCCTACGAGCAGTACTTC
NA,14,TRBV4-3,TRBJ2-1,few,CASSQEESGYEQFF,TGCGCCAGCAGCCAAGAGGAGTCGGGGTATGAGCAGTTCTTC
TRBD2,15,TRBV20-1,TRBJ2-5,NA,CSAKRLAVYQETQYF,TGCAGTGCTAAAAGACTAGCGGTATACCAAGAGACCCAGTACTTC
TRBD1,17,TRBV7-2,TRBJ1-4,many,CASSIQGMPTSNEKLFF,TGTGCCAGCAGCATACAGGGGATGCCAACTAGTAATGAAAAACTGTTTTTT
NA,16,TRBV19,TRBJ2-6,NA,CASSLGSYSGANVLTF,TGTGCCAGTAGTTTAGGGAGTTACTCTGGGGCCAACGTCCTGACTTTC
TRBD1,19,TRBV7-2,TRBJ2-5,few,CASSLEVQGAMWGEETRYF,TGTGCCAGCAGCCTTGAGGTCCAGGGGGCGATGTGGGGGGAAGAGACCCGGTACTTC